A single sample gave rise to the 19 T cell receptor beta chains below, sequenced in a study of human T cells and chemical hapten exposure. Time point meaning: patch test 3, about 24 weeks after DPC sensitization. Treatment indicated: therapeutic diphenylcyclopropenone sensitization with weekly scalp DPC. TCRdb re-called the RACE reads with MiXCR, one entry per CDR3 protein. Of 97,000 or so distinct CDR3 sequences listed, roughly 27% are singletons. The sample consisted of whole blood, taken in connection with sensitization to the hapten diphenylcyclopropenone (DPC). These receptors originate from a middle-aged man with alopecia areata. Some clones in this sample may be carry-over from other donors' samples.

This sequence joins TRBV3-1 and TRBJ2-3; the match to TRBD2 covers 10 bases. CDR1 and CDR2 (germline): LGHDT, YNNKEL (reference sequence). V shed 0 bases, J shed 2 bases, and the junction held 8 bases outside the gene matches. CDR3 length: 18 amino acids. In DNA form, the CDR3 reads TGTGCCAGCAGCCAAGATAATCCCGGACTAGCGGTCACAGATACGCAGTATTTT. Protein sequence: CASSQDNPGLAVTDTQYF.

The chain couples TRBV2 to TRBJ2-1, with 14 bases identical to TRBD2. The CDR3 has 18 residues. Germline trimming cut 3 bases from V and 4 bases from J; bases unmatched to any gene: 8. Looked up from germline, CDR1 is SNHLY and CDR2 is FYNNEI. The CDR3 is CASSEAGLAGGKYNEQFF. The CDR3 nucleotides are TGTGCCAGCAGTGAGGCCGGACTAGCGGGAGGCAAATACAATGAGCAGTTCTTC.

V and J are TRBV29-1 and TRBJ2-5; TRBD2 matches 7 bases. This CDR3 has 12 residues. Germline V gene lookup returns CDR1 SQVTM and CDR2 ANQGSEA. J gave up 5 bases and V 4 bases, and 4 bases lay outside the gene matches. The CDR3 coding sequence is TGCAGCGTTGGGCGGGAGTGGGAGACCCAGTACTTC. Translated, it gives CSVGREWETQYF.

The rearrangement links TRBV28 to TRBJ2-1; 11 bases are shared with TRBD2. V dropped 8 bases and J dropped 5; count of bases not matched to a gene: 5. This CDR3 contains 14 residues. The germline V gene has CDR1 MDHEN and CDR2 SYDVKM. The CDR3 nucleotides are TGTGCCAGCCTGACTAGCGGGGAAAACAATGAGCAGTTCTTC. This encodes CASLTSGENNEQFF.

This clonotype has just a few counts. The rearrangement uses TRBV29-1 and TRBJ1-2, with a tentative D call TRBD1 (5 bases). The V gene's germline CDR1 is SQVTM and CDR2 ANQGSEA. The CDR3 loop spans 11 amino acids. The V end lost 6 bases, the J end lost 3 bases, and 8 bases lay between the germline ends. The CDR3 region has the DNA TGCAGCGTCGACAGCGACTATGGCTACACCTTC. The encoded protein is CSVDSDYGYTF. Full variable domain (remainder filled in from reference TRBV29-1 and TRBJ1-2): SAVISQKPSRDICQRGTSLTIQCQVDSQVTMMFWYRQQPGQSLTLIATANQGSEATYESGFVIDKFPISRPNLTFSTLTVSNMSPEDSSIYLCSVDSDYGYTFGSGTRLTVV.

This clonotype was counted a few times. V and J are TRBV5-1 and TRBJ1-4; D is perhaps TRBD1 (6 bases). CDR3 length: 15 residues. Germline values: CDR1 SGHRS, CDR2 YFSETQ. V was cut by 5 bases and J by 2 bases, with 13 bases left in between. The chain's CDR3 is CASSSGVGTNEKLFF. The CDR3 nucleotides are TGCGCCAGCAGTTCAGGGGTCGGGACTAATGAAAAACTGTTTTTT.

This clonotype has more than one count but fewer than ten. The V and J genes are TRBV4-3 and TRBJ2-4, with 8 bases aligning to TRBD1. The trim removed 0 bases at V and 2 bases at J, leaving 9 bases unmatched. The CDR3 extends over 18 amino acids. Germline V gives CDR1 LGHNA, CDR2 YSLEER. The CDR3 loop is CASSQDTWRTGTKNIQYF. DNA of the CDR3: TGCGCCAGCAGCCAAGACACCTGGAGGACAGGGACCAAAAACATTCAGTACTTC.

The chain links TRBV5-1 to TRBJ2-1; 7 bases agree with TRBD2. Trimming cost V 3 bases and J 0 bases; bases outside gene matches: 9. From germline, CDR1 is SGHRS and CDR2 YFSETQ. The CDR3 is 17 amino acids. The CDR3 sequence: CASSWSSGGSSYNEQFF. CDR3 DNA: TGCGCCAGCAGCTGGTCCTCCGGCGGGAGCTCCTACAATGAGCAGTTCTTC.

This clonotype has a handful of counts. CDR3 residues: CASSSPGTGIDEQFF. The CDR3 nucleotides read TGTGCCAGCAGTTCCCCAGGGACAGGGATTGATGAGCAGTTCTTC. The rearrangement links TRBV6-5 to TRBJ2-1, with 9 bases lining up with TRBD1. CDR1 is MNHEY, CDR2 SVGAGI, per germline. The V gene end was trimmed by 4 bases and the J gene end by 8 bases; junction bases not matched to a gene: 9. The length of the CDR3 is 15 residues.

This chain joins TRBV7-3 and TRBJ1-1; 7 bases map to TRBD1. CDR3 length equals 14 residues. After removal of 2 bases from V and 1 base from J, the junction contained 1 base not matched to a gene. Germline values: CDR1 SGHTA, CDR2 FQGTGA. The CDR3 is CASSLSGGNTEAFF. Here the CDR3 DNA reads TGTGCCAGCAGCTTATCAGGGGGGAACACTGAAGCTTTCTTT.

This clonotype showed up many times. The gene calls are TRBV12-3 or TRBV12-4 and TRBJ2-3, with 7 nucleotides matching TRBD2. The CDR3 loop spans 15 amino acids. Trimming at V came to 1 base and at J to 1 base, leaving 2 bases not matched to a gene. The chain's CDR3 is CASSLGLAGTDTQYF. CDR3 DNA sequence: TGTGCCAGCAGTTTAGGACTAGCTGGCACAGATACGCAGTATTTT.

This clonotype was seen more than once but under ten times. This chain uses TRBV6-4 with TRBJ2-2; no clear D gene. V was shortened by 7 bases and J by 0 bases, with 9 bases between the two germline ends. The CDR3 is 14 amino acids. Germline assignment: CDR1 MRHNA and CDR2 SNTAGT. In nucleotides, the CDR3 is TGTGCCAGCAAAGCAGACACGAACACCGGGGAGCTGTTTTTT. Translation gives CASKADTNTGELFF.

In this sample, this clonotype turned up once. One junction end does not reproduce the germline sequence, and a read error may be involved. V gene TRBV6-5 combines with J gene TRBJ1-1, with 7 bases matching TRBD1. Looked up from germline, CDR1 is MNHEY and CDR2 is SVGAGI. This CDR3 has 15 residues. The CDR3 loop reads CASSYSGTAPSGAYF. The CDR3 coding sequence is TGTGCCAGCAGTTACTCCGGGACAGCCCCGAGCGGGGCTTACTTT.

V usage is TRBV6-2 or TRBV6-3 and J usage is TRBJ2-2; 8 positions agree with TRBD1. CDR1 MNHEY and CDR2 SVGEGT come from the germline V gene. V shed 5 bases and J 1 base; nucleotides not matched to a gene: 6. This CDR3 spans 16 amino acids. DNA of the CDR3: TGTGCCAGCAGTCCAAGGACAGGGAAGAACACCGGGGAGCTGTTTTTT. It is translated as CASSPRTGKNTGELFF.

This clonotype occurred a few times. The rearrangement uses TRBV6-5 and TRBJ2-1; 13 nucleotides agree with TRBD2. This CDR3 spans 19 amino acids. V shed 2 bases, J shed 7 bases, and the junction held 14 bases outside the gene matches. Germline values: CDR1 MNHEY, CDR2 SVGAGI. The CDR3 region is CASSYGVATSGRKRNEQFF. CDR3 bases: TGTGCCAGCAGTTACGGTGTCGCGACTAGCGGGAGGAAAAGGAATGAGCAGTTCTTC.

This clonotype was counted many times. The chain recombines TRBV4-2 with TRBJ2-1; 8 nucleotides agree with TRBD2. J was trimmed by 2 bases and V by 0 bases; bases with no gene match: 6. The germline gives CDR1 LGHNA, CDR2 YNFKEQ. This CDR3 contains 17 residues. The CDR3 coding sequence is TGTGCCAGCAGCCAAGACGGGTCCGGGAGGGCCTACAATGAGCAGTTCTTC. This encodes CASSQDGSGRAYNEQFF.

V and J are TRBV14 and TRBJ2-3; 7 nucleotides agree with TRBD2. The CDR3 loop spans 18 amino acids. CDR1 and CDR2 from the germline V gene are SGHDN and FVKESK. After removal of 1 base from V and 3 bases from J, the junction contained 13 bases not matched to a gene. Here the CDR3 DNA reads TGTGCCAGCAGCCAAGTGGGGAGCCGGGACTACCCTACAGATACGCAGTATTTT. Protein product: CASSQVGSRDYPTDTQYF.

This sequence joins TRBV4-3 and TRBJ2-1; perhaps D is TRBD1 or TRBD2 (5 bases each). The CDR3 runs 12 residues. The germline gives CDR1 LGHNA, CDR2 YSLEER. Trimming shortened V by 2 bases and J by 11 bases, and 10 bases separated the two germline ends. The CDR3 DNA follows: TGCGCCAGCAGCCAACGGGGCGGAAAGCAGTTCTTC. Translated: CASSQRGGKQFF.

The table lists this clonotype with a few counts. The chain employs TRBV10-2 and TRBJ1-5, with 7 bases identical to TRBD1. The CDR3 totals 15 residues. Germline V gene lookup returns CDR1 WSHSY and CDR2 SAAADI. Trimming cost V 2 bases and J 6 bases; bases outside gene matches: 7. Written as DNA, the CDR3 is TGCGCCAGCAGTGAGACGACAGGGACCGGTCAGCCCCAGCATTTT. Translating it yields CASSETTGTGQPQHF.